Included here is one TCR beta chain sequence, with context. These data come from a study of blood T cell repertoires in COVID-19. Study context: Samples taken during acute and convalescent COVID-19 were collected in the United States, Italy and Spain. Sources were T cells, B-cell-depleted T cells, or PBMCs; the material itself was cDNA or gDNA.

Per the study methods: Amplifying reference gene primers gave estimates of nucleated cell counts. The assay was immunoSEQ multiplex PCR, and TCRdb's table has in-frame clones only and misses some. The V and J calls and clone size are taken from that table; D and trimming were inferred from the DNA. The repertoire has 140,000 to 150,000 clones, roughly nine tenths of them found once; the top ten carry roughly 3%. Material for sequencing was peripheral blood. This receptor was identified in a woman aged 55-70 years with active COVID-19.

CDR3 coding DNA: TGTGCCAGCAGCATCTCACTGGGGCTGCGCAGGGTATTAGGCGAGACCCAGTACTTC. Its translation: CASSISLGLRRVLGETQYF. The chain employs TRBV7-9 and TRBJ2-5; perhaps TRBD1 as D (5 bases). Germline assignment: CDR1 SEHNR and CDR2 FQNEAQ (reference sequence). The CDR3 is made up of 19 amino acids. Trimming removed 5 bases from V and 5 bases from J, with 30 bases in between.